This T cell receptor (beta chain) was captured in a study of Ad26.COV2.S vaccination and SARS-CoV-2 variants. The treatment was: roughly 19 received Ad26.COV2.S at low or high dose, single or two shots; several received placebo; per-sample allocation not given. Each sample was drawn 63 days after the first injection (of vaccine or placebo). Libraries were prepared by immunoSEQ multiplex PCR; TCRdb keeps only in-frame clonotypes and omits some of them. Of roughly 400,000 clones in the sample, about 90% are singletons; the top ten hold around 1.7%. The material was peripheral blood, obtained in a trial of Ad26.COV2.S vaccine versus placebo. The receptor's source is a person aged 18 to 59 who received the Ad26.COV2.S COVID-19 vaccine or a placebo.

The CDR3 DNA reads TGCAGCGTCATAAAAGATGACTCTGGGGCCAACGTCCTGACTTTC. Translated, it gives CSVIKDDSGANVLTF. The chain has TRBV29-1 and TRBJ2-6, with no clear D. The CDR3 runs to 15 residues. Deletions cut 6 bases from V and 0 bases from J, with 12 bases between. The germline V gene has CDR1 SQVTM and CDR2 ANQGSEA.